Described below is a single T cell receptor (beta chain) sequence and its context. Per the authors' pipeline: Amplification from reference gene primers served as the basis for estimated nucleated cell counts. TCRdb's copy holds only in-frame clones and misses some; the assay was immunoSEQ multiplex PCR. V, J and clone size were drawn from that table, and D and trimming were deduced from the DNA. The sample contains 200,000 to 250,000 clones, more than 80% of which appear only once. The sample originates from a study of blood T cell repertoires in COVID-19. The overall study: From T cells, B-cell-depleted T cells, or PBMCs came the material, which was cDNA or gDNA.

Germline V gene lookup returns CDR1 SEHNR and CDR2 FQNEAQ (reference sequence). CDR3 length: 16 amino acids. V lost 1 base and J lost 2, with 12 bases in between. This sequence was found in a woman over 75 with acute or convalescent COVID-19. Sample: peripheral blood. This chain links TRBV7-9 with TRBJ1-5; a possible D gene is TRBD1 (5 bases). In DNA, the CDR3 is TGTGCCAGCAGCTTAGTCGGCCAGGGCGGCAATCAGCCCCAGCATTTT. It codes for CASSLVGQGGNQPQHF.